This note documents a single T cell receptor (beta chain) sequence. Generated by immunoSEQ multiplex PCR, the TCRdb table keeps only in-frame clones and is missing some. The sample lists roughly 29,000 clones; 70% to 90% were seen once. This sample stems from a study of control samples from healthy donors and cancer patients. Germline lookup yields CDR1 MNHNY and CDR2 SVGAGI (reference sequence). The V and J ends lost 5 bases and 0 bases respectively, with 19 bases between them. This CDR3 spans 17 amino acids. Material: formalin-fixed, paraffin-embedded tissue. This rearrangement joins TRBV6-6 to TRBJ1-1; no definite D call. The receptor was isolated from a female donor with melanoma. The CDR3 spells CASSPPPGTFMNTEAFF. CDR3 nucleotide sequence: TGTGCCAGCAGTCCCCCCCCAGGAACCTTTATGAACACTGAAGCTTTCTTT.